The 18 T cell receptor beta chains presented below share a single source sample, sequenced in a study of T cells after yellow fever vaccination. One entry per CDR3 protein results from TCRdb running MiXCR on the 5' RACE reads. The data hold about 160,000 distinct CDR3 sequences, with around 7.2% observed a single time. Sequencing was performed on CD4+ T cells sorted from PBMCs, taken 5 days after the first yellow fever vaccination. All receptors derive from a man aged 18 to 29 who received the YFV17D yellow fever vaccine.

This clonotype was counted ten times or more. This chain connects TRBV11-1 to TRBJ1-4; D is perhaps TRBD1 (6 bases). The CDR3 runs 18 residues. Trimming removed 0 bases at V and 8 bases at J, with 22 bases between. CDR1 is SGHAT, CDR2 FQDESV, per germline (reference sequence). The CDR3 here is CASSLALGGTQVNEKLFF. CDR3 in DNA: TGTGCCAGCAGCTTAGCGCTCGGGGGCACGCAAGTTAACGAAAAACTGTTTTTT.

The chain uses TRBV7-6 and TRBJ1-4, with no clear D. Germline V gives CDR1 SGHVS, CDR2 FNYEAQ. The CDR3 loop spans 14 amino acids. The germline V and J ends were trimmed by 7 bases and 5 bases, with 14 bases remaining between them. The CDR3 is CASTQAVANEKLFF. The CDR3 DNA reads TGTGCCAGCACCCAGGCGGTAGCGAATGAAAAACTGTTTTTT.

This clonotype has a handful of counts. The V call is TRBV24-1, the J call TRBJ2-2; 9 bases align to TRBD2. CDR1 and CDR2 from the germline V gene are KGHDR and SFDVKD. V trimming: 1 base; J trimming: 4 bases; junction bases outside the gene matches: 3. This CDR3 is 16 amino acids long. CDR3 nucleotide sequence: TGTGCCACCAGTGATTTATCGCGGGAGGGCACCGGGGAGCTGTTTTTT. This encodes CATSDLSREGTGELFF.

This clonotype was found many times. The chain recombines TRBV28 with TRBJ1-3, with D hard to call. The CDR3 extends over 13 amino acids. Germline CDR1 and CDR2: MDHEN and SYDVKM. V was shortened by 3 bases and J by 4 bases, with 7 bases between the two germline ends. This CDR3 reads CASSFSGGNTIYF. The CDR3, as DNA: TGTGCCAGCAGTTTTTCCGGGGGAAACACCATATATTTT. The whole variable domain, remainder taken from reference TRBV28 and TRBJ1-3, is DVKVTQSSRYLVKRTGEKVFLECVQDMDHENMFWYRQDPGLGLRLIYFSYDVKMKEKGDIPEGYSVSREKKERFSLILESASTNQTSMYLCASSFSGGNTIYFGEGSWLTVV.

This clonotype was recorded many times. Written as DNA, the CDR3 is TGCAGCGTAGCCTTGACTAGCGGGGGGGGCACAGATACGCAGTATTTT. Translated, it gives CSVALTSGGGTDTQYF. V is TRBV29-1 and J is TRBJ2-3, with TRBD2 matching over 14 bases. Germline-derived CDR1 and CDR2 are SQVTM and ANQGSEA. This CDR3 region has 16 residues. With V trimmed by 6 bases and J by 1 base, 6 bases remained unmatched.

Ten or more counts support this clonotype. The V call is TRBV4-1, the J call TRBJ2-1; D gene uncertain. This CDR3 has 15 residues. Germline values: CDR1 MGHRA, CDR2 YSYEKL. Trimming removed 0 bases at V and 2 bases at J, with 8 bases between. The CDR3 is CASSQDWTPYNEQFF. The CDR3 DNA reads TGCGCCAGCAGCCAAGATTGGACCCCCTACAATGAGCAGTTCTTC.

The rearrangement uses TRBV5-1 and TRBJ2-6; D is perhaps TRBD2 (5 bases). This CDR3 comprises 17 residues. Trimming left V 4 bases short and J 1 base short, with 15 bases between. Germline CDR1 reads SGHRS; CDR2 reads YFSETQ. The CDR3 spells CASSPDEGYSGANVLTF. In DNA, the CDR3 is TGCGCCAGCAGCCCTGATGAGGGCTATTCTGGGGCCAACGTCCTGACTTTC.

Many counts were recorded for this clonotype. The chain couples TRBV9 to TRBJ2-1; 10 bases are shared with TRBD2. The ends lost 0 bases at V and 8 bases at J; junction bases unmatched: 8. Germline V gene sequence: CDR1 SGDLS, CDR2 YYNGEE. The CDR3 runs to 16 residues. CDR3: CASSVAGSGGSDEQFF. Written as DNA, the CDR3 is TGTGCCAGCAGCGTAGCTGGTAGCGGGGGGAGCGATGAGCAGTTCTTC. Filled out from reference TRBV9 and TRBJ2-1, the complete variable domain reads DSGVTQTPKHLITATGQRVTLRCSPRSGDLSVYWYQQSLDQGLQFLIQYYNGEERAKGNILERFSAQQFPDLHSELNLSSLELGDSALYFCASSVAGSGGSDEQFFGPGTRLTVL.

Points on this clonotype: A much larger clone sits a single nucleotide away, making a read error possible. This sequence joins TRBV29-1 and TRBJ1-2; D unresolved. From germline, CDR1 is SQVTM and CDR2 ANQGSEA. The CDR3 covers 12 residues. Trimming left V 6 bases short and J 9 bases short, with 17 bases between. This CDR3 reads CSVGSGSGRYTF. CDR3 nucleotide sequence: TGCAGCGTGGGGTCGGGCAGCGGCCGCTACACCTTC.

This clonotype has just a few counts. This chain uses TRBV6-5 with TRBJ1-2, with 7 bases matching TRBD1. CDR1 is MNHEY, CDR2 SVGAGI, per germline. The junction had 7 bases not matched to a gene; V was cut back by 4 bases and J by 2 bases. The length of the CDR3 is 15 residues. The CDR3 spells CASSFTRGANYGYTF. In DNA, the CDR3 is TGTGCCAGCAGTTTTACCAGGGGGGCGAACTATGGCTACACCTTC.

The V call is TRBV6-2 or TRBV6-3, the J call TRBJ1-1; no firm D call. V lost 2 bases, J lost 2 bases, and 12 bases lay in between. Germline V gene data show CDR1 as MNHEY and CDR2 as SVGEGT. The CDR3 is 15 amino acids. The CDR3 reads CASSYSAAGNTEAFF. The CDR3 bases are TGTGCCAGCAGTTACAGCGCAGCAGGTAACACTGAAGCTTTCTTT.

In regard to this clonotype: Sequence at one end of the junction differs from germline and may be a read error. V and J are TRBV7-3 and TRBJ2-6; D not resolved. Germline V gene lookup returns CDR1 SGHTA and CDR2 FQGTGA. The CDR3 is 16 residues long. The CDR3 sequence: CACSFWAASGANVLTF. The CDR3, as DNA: TGTGCCTGCAGCTTCTGGGCTGCATCTGGCGCCAACGTCCTGACTTTC.

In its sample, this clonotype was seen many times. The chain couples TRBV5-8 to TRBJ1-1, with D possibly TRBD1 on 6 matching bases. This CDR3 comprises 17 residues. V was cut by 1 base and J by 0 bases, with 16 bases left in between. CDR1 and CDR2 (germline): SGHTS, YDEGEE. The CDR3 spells CASSLLTGITMNTEAFF. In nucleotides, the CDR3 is TGTGCCAGCAGCTTGCTTACAGGGATAACCATGAACACTGAAGCTTTCTTT.

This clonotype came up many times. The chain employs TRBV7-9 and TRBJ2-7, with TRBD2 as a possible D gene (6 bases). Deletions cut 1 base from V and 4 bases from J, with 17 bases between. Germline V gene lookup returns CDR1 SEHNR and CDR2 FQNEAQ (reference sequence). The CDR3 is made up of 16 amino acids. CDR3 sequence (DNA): TGTGCCAGCAGCTTAGTCTTGGGACTTCCCCCTTACGAGCAGTACTTC. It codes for CASSLVLGLPPYEQYF.

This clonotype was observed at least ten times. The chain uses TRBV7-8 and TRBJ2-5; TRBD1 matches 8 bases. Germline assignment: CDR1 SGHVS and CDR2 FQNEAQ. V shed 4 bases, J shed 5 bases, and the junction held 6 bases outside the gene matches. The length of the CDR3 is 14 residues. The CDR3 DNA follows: TGTGCCAGCAGCTCGGGACAGGTCGTCGAGACCCAGTACTTC. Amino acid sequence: CASSSGQVVETQYF.

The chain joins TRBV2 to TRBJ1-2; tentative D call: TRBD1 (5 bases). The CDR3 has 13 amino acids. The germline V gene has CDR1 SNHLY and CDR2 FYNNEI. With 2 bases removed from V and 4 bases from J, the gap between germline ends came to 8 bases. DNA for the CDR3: TGTGCCAGCAGTGAACGGACACGCTATGGCTACACCTTC. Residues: CASSERTRYGYTF.

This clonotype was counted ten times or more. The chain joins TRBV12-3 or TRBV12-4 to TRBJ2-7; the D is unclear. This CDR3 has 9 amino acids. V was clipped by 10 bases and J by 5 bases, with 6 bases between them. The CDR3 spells CATGHEQYF. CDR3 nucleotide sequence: TGTGCCACAGGTCACGAGCAGTACTTC.

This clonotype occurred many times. The CDR3 sequence is CASSLAAVQGGYTF. The CDR3 DNA is TGTGCCAGCAGCTTAGCGGCAGTCCAAGGTGGCTACACCTTC. The V call is TRBV7-2, the J call TRBJ1-2; D is uncertain. Trimming took off 0 bases at V and 7 bases at J, with 12 bases between the two ends. From germline, CDR1 is SGHTA and CDR2 FQGNSA. The length of the CDR3 is 14 residues.